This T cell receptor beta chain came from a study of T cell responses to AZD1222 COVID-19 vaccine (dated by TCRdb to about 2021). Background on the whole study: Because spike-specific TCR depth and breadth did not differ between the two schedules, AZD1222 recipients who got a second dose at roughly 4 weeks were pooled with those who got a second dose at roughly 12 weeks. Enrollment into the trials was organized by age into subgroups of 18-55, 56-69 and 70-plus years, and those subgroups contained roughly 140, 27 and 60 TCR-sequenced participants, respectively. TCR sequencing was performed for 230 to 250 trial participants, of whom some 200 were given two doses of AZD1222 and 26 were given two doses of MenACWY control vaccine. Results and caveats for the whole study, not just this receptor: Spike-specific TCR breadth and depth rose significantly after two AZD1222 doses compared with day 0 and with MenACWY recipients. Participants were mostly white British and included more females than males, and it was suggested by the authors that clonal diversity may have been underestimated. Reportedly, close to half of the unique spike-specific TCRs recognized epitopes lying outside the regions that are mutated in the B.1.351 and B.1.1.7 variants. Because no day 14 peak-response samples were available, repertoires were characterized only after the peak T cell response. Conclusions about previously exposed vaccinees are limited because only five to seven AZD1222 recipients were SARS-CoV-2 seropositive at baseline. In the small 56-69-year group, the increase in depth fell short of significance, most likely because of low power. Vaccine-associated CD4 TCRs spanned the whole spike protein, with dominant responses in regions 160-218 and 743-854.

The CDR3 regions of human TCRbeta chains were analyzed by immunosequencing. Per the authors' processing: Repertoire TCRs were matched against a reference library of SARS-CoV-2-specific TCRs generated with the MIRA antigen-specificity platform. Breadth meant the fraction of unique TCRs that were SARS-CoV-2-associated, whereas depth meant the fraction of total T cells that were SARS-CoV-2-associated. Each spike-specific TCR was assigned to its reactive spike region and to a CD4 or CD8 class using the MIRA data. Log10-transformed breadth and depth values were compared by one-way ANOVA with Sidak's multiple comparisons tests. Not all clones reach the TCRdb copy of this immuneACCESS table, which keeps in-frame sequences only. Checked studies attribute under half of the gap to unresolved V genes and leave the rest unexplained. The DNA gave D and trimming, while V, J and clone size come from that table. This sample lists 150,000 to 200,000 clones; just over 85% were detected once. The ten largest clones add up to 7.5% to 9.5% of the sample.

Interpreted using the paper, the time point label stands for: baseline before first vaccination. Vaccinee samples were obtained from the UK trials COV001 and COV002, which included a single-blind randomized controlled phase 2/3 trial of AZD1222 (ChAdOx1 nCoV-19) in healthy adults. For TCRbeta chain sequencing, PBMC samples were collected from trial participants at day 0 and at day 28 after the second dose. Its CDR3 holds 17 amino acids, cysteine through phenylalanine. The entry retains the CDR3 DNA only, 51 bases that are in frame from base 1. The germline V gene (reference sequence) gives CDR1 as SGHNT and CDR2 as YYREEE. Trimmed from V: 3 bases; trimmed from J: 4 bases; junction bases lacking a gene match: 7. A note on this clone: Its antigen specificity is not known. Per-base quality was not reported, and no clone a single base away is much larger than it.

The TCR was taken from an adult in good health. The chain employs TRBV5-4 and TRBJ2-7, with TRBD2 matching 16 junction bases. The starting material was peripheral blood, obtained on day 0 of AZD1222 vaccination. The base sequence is TGTGCCAGCAGCTACCCTGGGACTAGCGGGGGGGCATACGAGCAGTACTTC. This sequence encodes CASSYPGTSGGAYEQYF. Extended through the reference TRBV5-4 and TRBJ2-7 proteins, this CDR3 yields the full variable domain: ETGVTQSPTHLIKTRGQQVTLRCSSQSGHNTVSWYQQALGQGPQFIFQYYREEENGRGNFPPRFSGLQFPNYSSELNVNALELDDSALYLCASSYPGTSGGAYEQYFGPGTRLTVT.